This T cell receptor beta chain appears in the sequencing data of a study of blood T cell repertoires in COVID-19. Study overall: Sources were T cells, B-cell-depleted T cells, or PBMCs; the material itself was cDNA or gDNA.

Here immunoSEQ multiplex PCR was the method, and the copy in TCRdb shows in-frame clones only, minus some. The sample has 300,000 to 400,000 clones, 80% to 90% seen once. Germline-derived CDR1 and CDR2 are LGHDT and YNNKEL (reference sequence). The CDR3 is made up of 13 amino acids. V was trimmed by 4 bases and J by 6 bases, leaving 10 bases between them. The sequencing sample was made of peripheral blood. The chain carries TRBV3-1 (or the pseudogene TRBV3-2) and TRBJ1-3; D is possibly TRBD1 (5 bases). The clonotype comes from a woman in her sixties with COVID-19, enrolled during active disease. This chain's CDR3 is CASSPYRLNTIYF. CDR3 DNA sequence: TGTGCCAGCAGCCCGTACAGGTTAAACACCATATATTTT.